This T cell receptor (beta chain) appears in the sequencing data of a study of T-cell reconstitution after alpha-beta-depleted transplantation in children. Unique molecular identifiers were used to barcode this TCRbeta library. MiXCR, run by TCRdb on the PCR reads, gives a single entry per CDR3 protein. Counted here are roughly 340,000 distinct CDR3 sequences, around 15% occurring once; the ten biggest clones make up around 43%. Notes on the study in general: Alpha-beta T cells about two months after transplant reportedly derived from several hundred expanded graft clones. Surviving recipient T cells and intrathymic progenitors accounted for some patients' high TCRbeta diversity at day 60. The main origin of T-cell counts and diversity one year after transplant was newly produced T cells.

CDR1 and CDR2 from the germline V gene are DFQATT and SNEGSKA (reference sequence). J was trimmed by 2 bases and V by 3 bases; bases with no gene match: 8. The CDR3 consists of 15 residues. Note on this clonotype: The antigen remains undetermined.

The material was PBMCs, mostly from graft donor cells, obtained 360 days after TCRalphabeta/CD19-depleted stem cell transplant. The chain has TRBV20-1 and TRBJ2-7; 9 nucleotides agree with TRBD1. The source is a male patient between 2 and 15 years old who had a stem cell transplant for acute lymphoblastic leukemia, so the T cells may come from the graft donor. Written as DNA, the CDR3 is TGCAGTGCTAGCGGGACAGGGTTAATTCCCTACGAGCAGTACTTC. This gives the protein CSASGTGLIPYEQYF.